This passage covers 31 T cell receptor beta chains from one sample sequenced in a study of shared T cell receptors in the human thymus. Method: immunoSEQ multiplex PCR; TCRdb's copy keeps in-frame clones and lacks some. This sample has 700,000 to 750,000 clones, with approximately 85% found just once. These data also featured in a second study, about human thymus T cells.

Material for sequencing was thymocytes. These receptors all stem from a girl in the first two years of life with a congenital heart defect.

This sequence joins TRBV7-9 and TRBJ2-7, with 7 bases aligning to TRBD2. The V gene end was trimmed by 6 bases and the J gene end by 5 bases; junction bases not matched to a gene: 25. CDR3 length: 19 residues. Germline loops: CDR1 SEHNR, CDR2 FQNEAQ (reference sequence). CDR3 DNA: TGTGCCAGCAGGGGGGGTGTTCCAGGGAGGGTCGACCAACCAAACGAGCAGTACTTC. Translated: CASRGGVPGRVDQPNEQYF. The full variable domain, its missing parts supplied by reference TRBV7-9 and TRBJ2-7, is DTGVSQNPRHKITKRGQNVTFRCDPISEHNRLYWYRQTLGQGPEFLTYFQNEAQLEKSRLLSDRFSAERPKGSFSTLEIQRTEQGDSAMYLCASRGGVPGRVDQPNEQYFGPGTRLTVT.

This clone was picked up one time. The CDR3 region is CASTQGGTHSNQPQHF. The CDR3 DNA reads as TGTGCCAGCACCCAAGGGGGCACACATAGCAATCAGCCCCAGCATTTT. The J gene is TRBJ1-5, the V gene TRBV28; 7 nucleotides agree with TRBD1. This CDR3 has 16 residues. J gave up 0 bases and V 7 bases, and 9 bases lay outside the gene matches. In germline, CDR1 is MDHEN, CDR2 SYDVKM.

The V gene is TRBV15, the J gene TRBJ1-5; possible D gene TRBD1, 6 bases. CDR3 size: 18 residues. Trimming took 3 bases from V and 7 from J, leaving 25 bases between them. CDR1 is LNHNV, CDR2 YYDKDF, per germline (reference sequence). CDR3: CATSSMTGGGPGRQPQHF. The CDR3 coding sequence is TGTGCCACCAGCAGCATGACCGGGGGGGGCCCAGGGAGGCAGCCCCAGCATTTT.

This chain joins TRBV28 and TRBJ1-2; no clear D. V was cut by 4 bases and J by 0 bases, with 12 bases left in between. CDR1 is MDHEN, CDR2 SYDVKM, per germline. There are 15 residues in the CDR3. CDR3 region: CASSSGDPPNYGYTF. The DNA for the CDR3 is TGTGCCAGCAGTTCCGGTGATCCCCCTAACTATGGCTACACCTTC.

This clone has a single count. The CDR3 sequence is CSARRDIGLFF. The CDR3 DNA follows: TGCAGTGCCAGAAGGGACATCGGACTGTTTTTT. This chain uses TRBV20-1 with TRBJ1-4; D possibly corresponds to TRBD1 (6 bases). V shed 6 bases and J shed 13 bases, with 15 bases lying between them. CDR3 length: 11 residues. The germline gives CDR1 DFQATT, CDR2 SNEGSKA (reference sequence).

The genes are TRBV7-3 and TRBJ1-3; a possible D gene is TRBD1 (5 bases). Trimming left V 0 bases short and J 3 bases short, with 15 bases between. The CDR3 runs 17 residues. Germline V gene lookup returns CDR1 SGHTA and CDR2 FQGTGA. The CDR3 sequence is CASSLTSSGEGGNTIYF. In DNA, the CDR3 is TGTGCCAGCAGCTTAACGTCTTCGGGGGAGGGTGGAAACACCATATATTTT.

Points on this clone: Other DNA sequences in the same sample also yield this CDR3. The chain combines TRBV2 with TRBJ1-6, with no clear D. The CDR3 loop spans 14 amino acids. Germline CDR1 and CDR2: SNHLY and FYNNEI. The V and J ends lost 6 bases and 7 bases respectively, with 13 bases between them. The CDR3 DNA reads as TGTGCCAGCAGCCGCCGGGAGCAAAATTCACCCCTCCACTTT. Translated: CASSRREQNSPLHF.

The chain is built from TRBV5-5 and TRBJ1-1; D might be TRBD1 (5 bases). CDR3 size: 12 residues. CDR1 is SGHKS, CDR2 YYEKEE, per germline (reference sequence). Trimming removed 2 bases from V and 10 bases from J, with 12 bases in between. In DNA form, the CDR3 reads TGTGCCAGCAGCTTTAAATGGGGGGGAGCTTTCTTT. Translation gives CASSFKWGGAFF.

V and J are TRBV6-6 and TRBJ1-1; no clear D gene. The CDR3 consists of 14 residues. Germline-derived CDR1 and CDR2 are MNHNY and SVGAGI (reference sequence). With 4 bases removed from V and 4 bases from J, the gap between germline ends came to 13 bases. The CDR3 nucleotides read TGTGCCAGCAGTTTGCGACAAACCCCCACTGAAGCTTTCTTT. Its protein product is CASSLRQTPTEAFF.

The CDR3 spells CASSSPSVQTPYEQYF. In DNA, the CDR3 is TGTGCCAGCAGTTCCCCCTCGGTACAGACACCCTACGAGCAGTACTTC. The chain has TRBV28 and TRBJ2-7, with D unresolved. The CDR3 runs 16 residues. Trimming cost V 4 bases and J 2 bases, with 18 bases left between them. Germline V gene sequence: CDR1 MDHEN, CDR2 SYDVKM.

The chain recombines TRBV4-1 with TRBJ1-1; D unresolved. The CDR3 extends over 14 amino acids. Trimming shortened V by 2 bases and J by 0 bases, and 7 bases separated the two germline ends. CDR1 and CDR2 (germline): MGHRA, YSYEKL. The CDR3 here is CASSQWRLNTEAFF. The CDR3 nucleotides are TGCGCCAGCAGCCAATGGCGGTTGAACACTGAAGCTTTCTTT.

V and J are TRBV6-5 and TRBJ2-1; TRBD1 matches at 8 bases. The CDR3 is made up of 14 amino acids. With 7 bases clipped from V and 8 bases from J, the junction kept 10 bases outside the gene matches. Germline V lookup: CDR1 MNHEY, CDR2 SVGAGI. CDR3 bases: TGTGCCAGCACATCGCCTATCAGGGGGCATGAGCAGTTCTTC. Protein product: CASTSPIRGHEQFF.

Comment on this clone: This sample also contains other DNA sequences that code for the same CDR3. The chain combines TRBV11-2 with TRBJ1-6, with TRBD1 matching over 8 bases. The CDR3 sequence is 18 residues long. J gave up 1 base and V 2 bases, and 7 bases lay outside the gene matches. Germline V lookup: CDR1 SGHAT, CDR2 FQNNGV. The CDR3 reads CASSLRNGQGSYNSPLHF. CDR3 in DNA: TGTGCCAGCAGCTTACGGAACGGACAGGGATCCTATAATTCACCCCTCCACTTT.

The J gene is TRBJ2-7, the V gene TRBV5-6; 10 nucleotides match TRBD2. Germline lookup yields CDR1 SGHDT and CDR2 YYEEEE. The CDR3 is 14 residues long. V dropped 7 bases and J dropped 0; count of bases not matched to a gene: 4. The CDR3, as DNA: TGTGCCAGCGGGGAGCGGGGGGGCTCCTACGAGCAGTACTTC. Amino acid sequence: CASGERGGSYEQYF. Using reference TRBV5-6 and TRBJ2-7 for the parts outside the CDR3, the full variable domain is DAGVTQSPTHLIKTRGQQVTLRCSPKSGHDTVSWYQQALGQGPQFIFQYYEEEERQRGNFPDRFSGHQFPNYSSELNVNALLLGDSALYLCASGERGGSYEQYFGPGTRLTVT.

The chain carries TRBV10-1 and TRBJ2-7; D gene ambiguous. The V gene's germline CDR1 is WNHNN and CDR2 SYGVQD (reference sequence). Trimming shortened V by 2 bases and J by 3 bases, and 8 bases separated the two germline ends. CDR3 length: 13 residues. The CDR3 reads CASSEGRNYEQYF. CDR3 coding DNA: TGCGCCAGCAGTGAGGGCAGGAACTACGAGCAGTACTTC.

This chain joins TRBV6-5 and TRBJ1-1; perhaps TRBD1 as D (6 bases). Germline CDR1 MNHEY, CDR2 SVGAGI. V was trimmed by 5 bases and J by 5 bases, leaving 15 bases between them. CDR3 size: 14 residues. This chain's CDR3 is CASSERIQGTEAFF. Here the CDR3 DNA reads TGTGCCAGCAGTGAAAGAATACAGGGAACTGAAGCTTTCTTT.

The chain combines TRBV5-5 with TRBJ1-2; D remains ambiguous. The length of the CDR3 is 16 residues. V lost 0 bases to trimming and J lost 3 bases, with 15 bases between them. Germline CDR1 SGHKS, CDR2 YYEKEE (reference sequence). In DNA, the CDR3 is TGTGCCAGCAGCTTGGGAGGGAGAGATAGTGACTATGGCTACACCTTC. Its protein is CASSLGGRDSDYGYTF.

This chain links TRBV5-6 with TRBJ1-6, with 9 bases lining up with TRBD1. V lost 0 bases to trimming and J lost 4 bases; unmatched junction nucleotides: 5. The CDR3 is 17 residues long. Germline loops: CDR1 SGHDT, CDR2 YYEEEE. The CDR3 nucleotides are TGTGCCAGCAGCTTGGCTACAGGGGGCAGATATAATTCACCCCTCCACTTT. Translation gives CASSLATGGRYNSPLHF. The full variable domain, with the rest looked up from reference TRBV5-6 and TRBJ1-6, is DAGVTQSPTHLIKTRGQQVTLRCSPKSGHDTVSWYQQALGQGPQFIFQYYEEEERQRGNFPDRFSGHQFPNYSSELNVNALLLGDSALYLCASSLATGGRYNSPLHFGNGTRLTVT.

This chain links TRBV5-1 with TRBJ2-7; 7 bases match TRBD1. The CDR3 is 14 amino acids. Germline V CDR1 and CDR2: SGHRS, YFSETQ. The ends lost 5 bases at V and 1 base at J; junction bases unmatched: 6. The chain's CDR3 is CASSYTGVSYEQYF. The CDR3 DNA reads as TGCGCCAGCAGTTACACAGGGGTTTCCTACGAGCAGTACTTC.

Only a few counts were recorded for this clone. This sequence joins TRBV5-1 and TRBJ1-1; no reliable D call. Looked up from germline, CDR1 is SGHRS and CDR2 is YFSETQ. V lost 3 bases and J 1 base, leaving 13 bases between the germline ends. The length of the CDR3 is 15 residues. The CDR3 protein is CASSYVTPRNTEAFF. CDR3 in DNA: TGCGCCAGCAGCTACGTGACTCCGAGGAACACTGAAGCTTTCTTT.

This clone was seen more than once but under ten times. V usage is TRBV20-1 and J usage is TRBJ1-2; the D is unclear. The V end was cut by 5 bases, the J end by 6 bases, with 10 bases between. The germline gives CDR1 DFQATT, CDR2 SNEGSKA (reference sequence). The CDR3 has 11 amino acids. The CDR3 spells CSASRLNGYTF. CDR3 DNA: TGCAGTGCTTCGAGGCTTAATGGCTACACCTTC.

The chain uses TRBV5-1 and TRBJ2-7; D might be TRBD2 (5 bases). CDR3 length: 13 amino acids. The V gene lost 2 bases and the J gene lost 2 bases, with 8 bases spanning the gap. Germline CDR1 SGHRS, CDR2 YFSETQ. The CDR3 reads CASSFAGTYEQYF. CDR3 DNA sequence: TGCGCCAGCAGCTTTGCGGGCACCTACGAGCAGTACTTC.

The J gene is TRBJ2-1, the V gene TRBV19; 10 bases align to TRBD2. There are 16 residues in the CDR3. Trimming at V came to 3 bases and at J to 7 bases, leaving 9 bases not matched to a gene. Germline CDR1 is LNHDA and CDR2 is SQIVND (reference sequence). The DNA of the CDR3 is TGTGCCAGTAGTATCCGAGCGGGGGGGCCTCGGAATGAGCAGTTCTTC. Amino acids: CASSIRAGGPRNEQFF.

The V gene is TRBV7-6, the J gene TRBJ1-1, with D possibly being TRBD1 (5 bases). Germline CDR1 is SGHVS and CDR2 is FNYEAQ. Trimming cost V 3 bases and J 5 bases, with 28 bases left between them. The CDR3 is 19 residues long. CDR3 nucleotides: TGTGCCAGCAGCTTTAGGGAGTGGGCAGGCAATCGGGGGAGAACTGAAGCTTTCTTT. Protein product: CASSFREWAGNRGRTEAFF.

The genes are TRBV2 and TRBJ1-6; 8 nucleotides align to TRBD1. Germline values: CDR1 SNHLY, CDR2 FYNNEI. V lost 6 bases and J lost 0; bases outside the gene matches: 7. CDR3 length: 17 residues. The CDR3 nucleotides are TGTGCCAGCAGGGGAAGACAGGGGAGCTCCTATAATTCACCCCTCCACTTT. This encodes CASRGRQGSSYNSPLHF.

The chain joins TRBV5-1 to TRBJ1-2, with D possibly matching TRBD1 (5 bases). Germline V gene lookup returns CDR1 SGHRS and CDR2 YFSETQ. This CDR3 has 14 amino acids. The V end was cut by 4 bases, the J end by 3 bases, with 13 bases between. The CDR3 bases are TGCGCCAGCAGCGCGGGGGGATTTGACTATGGCTACACCTTC. Protein: CASSAGGFDYGYTF.

This rearrangement joins TRBV7-3 to TRBJ2-3; D perhaps matches TRBD2 (5 bases). V lost 5 bases and J lost 3, with 18 bases in between. CDR1 is SGHTA and CDR2 is FQGTGA in the germline V gene. The CDR3 runs to 16 residues. The CDR3 bases are TGTGCCAGCAGCCTGACAAGAGAGGGTGGTACAGATACGCAGTATTTT. Its translation is CASSLTREGGTDTQYF.

This clone was seen once. The CDR3 protein is CASRITDFRDRVNYGYTF. The CDR3 nucleotides are TGCGCCAGCAGAATAACCGATTTCCGGGACAGGGTAAACTATGGCTACACCTTC. The chain joins TRBV4-1 to TRBJ1-2; TRBD1 agrees at 9 bases. Germline V gives CDR1 MGHRA, CDR2 YSYEKL. With V trimmed by 6 bases and J by 2 bases, 16 bases remained unmatched. This CDR3 is built from 18 residues.

The chain employs TRBV28 and TRBJ1-2; 10 nucleotides match TRBD1. Germline-derived CDR1 and CDR2 are MDHEN and SYDVKM. With 3 bases clipped from V and 3 bases from J, the junction kept 13 bases outside the gene matches. The CDR3 is 18 amino acids. Here the CDR3 DNA reads TGTGCCAGCAGTTTCTTCCCAACTCCGACAGGGGGCGACTATGGCTACACCTTC. Translated, it gives CASSFFPTPTGGDYGYTF.

To note about this clone: Sequence at one end of the junction differs from germline and may be a read error. This rearrangement joins TRBV11-2 to TRBJ1-1; D unresolved. Per germline, CDR1 SGHAT and CDR2 FQNNGV. This CDR3 has 16 amino acids. The DNA for the CDR3 is TGTGCCAGCAGCCTAGACCCCCTCGTCCGGAACACTGAAGCTTTCTTT. It specifies CASSLDPLVRNTEAFF.

The J gene is TRBJ2-1, the V gene TRBV30; the D gene is possibly TRBD1 (5 bases). The CDR3 has 13 residues. V lost 3 bases, J lost 6 bases, and 12 bases lay in between. Germline-derived CDR1 and CDR2 are GTSNPN and SVGIG (reference sequence). The CDR3 region has the DNA TGTGCCTGGAGAGTGCTAGACAGCAATGAGCAGTTCTTC. Residues: CAWRVLDSNEQFF.